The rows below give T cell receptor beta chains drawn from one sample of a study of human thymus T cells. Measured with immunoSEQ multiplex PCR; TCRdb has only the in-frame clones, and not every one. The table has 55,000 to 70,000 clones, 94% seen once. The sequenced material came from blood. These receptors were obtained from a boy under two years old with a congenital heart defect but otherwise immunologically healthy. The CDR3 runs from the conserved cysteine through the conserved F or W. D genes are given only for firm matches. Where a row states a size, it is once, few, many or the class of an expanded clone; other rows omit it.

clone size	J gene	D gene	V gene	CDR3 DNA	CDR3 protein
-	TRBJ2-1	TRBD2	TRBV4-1	TGCGCCAGCAGCCAAGATGCCACCGGGACTAGCGGGAGTAAGGAGCAGTTCTTC	CASSQDATGTSGSKEQFF
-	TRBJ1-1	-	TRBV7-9	TGTGCCAGCAGCTTAGTAGGGGGTTGGATGAACACTGAAGCTTTCTTT	CASSLVGGWMNTEAFF
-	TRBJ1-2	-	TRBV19	TGTGCCAGTAGTAAGACAGCGGACTATGGCTACACCTTC	CASSKTADYGYTF
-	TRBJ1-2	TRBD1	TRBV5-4	TGTGCCAGCAGCTTCCCAGGGGGCGGCTATGGCTACACCTTC	CASSFPGGGYGYTF
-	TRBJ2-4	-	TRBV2	TGTGCCAGCAGTGAAAGCGGCCTTTTAGCCAAAAACATTCAGTACTTC	CASSESGLLAKNIQYF
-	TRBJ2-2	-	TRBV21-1	TGTGCCAGCAGCAAATTGACCTATAGCGGGGGGCCCCCCGGGGAGCTGTTTTTT	CASSKLTYSGGPPGELFF
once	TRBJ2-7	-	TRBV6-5	TGTGCCAGCAGTCACTCCCCAGCAAACTACGAGCAGTACTTC	CASSHSPANYEQYF
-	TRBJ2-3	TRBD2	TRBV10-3	TGTGCCATCAGTGGTCTAGCGGGGCCGGTAGATACGCAGTATTTT	CAISGLAGPVDTQYF
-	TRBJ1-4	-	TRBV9	TGTGCCAGCAGCGTAGGGACATCTAAGGAAAAACTGTTTTTT	CASSVGTSKEKLFF
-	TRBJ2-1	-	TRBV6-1	TGTGCCAGCAGTGAAGTCGAGGCCACAGGGCAGTTCTTC	CASSEVEATGQFF
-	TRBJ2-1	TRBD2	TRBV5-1	TGCGCCAGCAGCTCTCGTGGCGGGGGGGCGGATGAGCAGTTCTTC	CASSSRGGGADEQFF
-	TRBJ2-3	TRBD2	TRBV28	TGTGCCAGCAGTTTACTAGCGGGAGCAGATACGCAGTATTTT	CASSLLAGADTQYF
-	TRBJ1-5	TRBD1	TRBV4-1	TGCGCCAGCAGCCAGATAACCGGGACAGGGGGCTTAGGCAATCAGCCCCAGCATTTT	CASSQITGTGGLGNQPQHF
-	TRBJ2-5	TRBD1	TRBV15	TGTGCCACCAGCAGAGGACAGGGGGCGAGGGAGACCCAGTACTTC	CATSRGQGARETQYF
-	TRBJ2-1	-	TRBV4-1	TGCGCCAGCAGCCAATCTACCACCTACAATGAGCAGTTCTTC	CASSQSTTYNEQFF
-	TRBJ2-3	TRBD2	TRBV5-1	TGCGCCAGCAATAGCGGGATGAGTTCAGATACGCAGTATTTT	CASNSGMSSDTQYF
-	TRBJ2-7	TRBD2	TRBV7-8	TGTGCCAGCAGCCCGCTAGCGGGAACGTACGAGCAGTACTTC	CASSPLAGTYEQYF
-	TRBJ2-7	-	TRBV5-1	TGCGCCAGCAGCCGACAAACCTACGAGCAGTACTTC	CASSRQTYEQYF
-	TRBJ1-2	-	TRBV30	TGTGCCTGGAGTGTACAAGATGGCTACACCTTC	CAWSVQDGYTF
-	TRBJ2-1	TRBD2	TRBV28	TGTGCCAGCAGCCGTACCGCGGGGGGCTCCTACAATGAGCAGTTCTTC	CASSRTAGGSYNEQFF
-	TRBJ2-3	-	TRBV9	TGTGCCAGCAGCGTAGTATCTCCTAATACGCAGTATTTT	CASSVVSPNTQYF
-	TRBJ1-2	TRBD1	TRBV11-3	TGTGCCAGCAGCCCTGACAGGGCCAGTTATGGCTACACCTTC	CASSPDRASYGYTF
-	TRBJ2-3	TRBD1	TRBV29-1	TGCAGCGTTGATCCCGGGACAGGGTTAAAAGATACGCAGTATTTT	CSVDPGTGLKDTQYF
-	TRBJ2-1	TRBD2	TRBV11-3	TGTGCCAGCAGCCCTAGCGGGGGGCTGTCCTCCTACAATGAGCAGTTCTTC	CASSPSGGLSSYNEQFF
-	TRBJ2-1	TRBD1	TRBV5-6	TGTGCCAGCAGCGTTTTGTTTCCGGACAGGCGATACAATGAGCAGTTCTTC	CASSVLFPDRRYNEQFF
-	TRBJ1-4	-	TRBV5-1	TGCGCCAGCAGCCTGACCCCGGTTGCAACTAATGAAAAACTGTTTTTT	CASSLTPVATNEKLFF
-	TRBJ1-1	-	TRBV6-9	TGTGCCAGCAGTTACTTACCGAACACTGAAGCTTTCTTT	CASSYLPNTEAFF
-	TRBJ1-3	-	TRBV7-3	TGTGCCAGCAGCTTTTCGCCTGGAAACACCATATATTTT	CASSFSPGNTIYF
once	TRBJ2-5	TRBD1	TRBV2	TGTGCCAGCAGTGAGGGACAGGGGTGGTTCCAAGAGACCCAGTACTTC	CASSEGQGWFQETQYF
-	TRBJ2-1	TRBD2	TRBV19	TGTGCCAGTAGTGTCCTAGCGGGGGGGCTTAATGAGCAGTTCTTC	CASSVLAGGLNEQFF
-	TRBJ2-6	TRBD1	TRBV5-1	TGCGCCAGCGACAGGGGGAACTCTGGGGCCAACGTCCTGACTTTC	CASDRGNSGANVLTF
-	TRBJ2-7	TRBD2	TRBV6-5	TGTGCCAGCAGTGACTGGGGGGGGGAGCAGTACTTC	CASSDWGGEQYF
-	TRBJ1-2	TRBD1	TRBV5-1	TGCGCCAGCAGCCCGGGACAGGAGGTGGGTGGCTACACCTTC	CASSPGQEVGGYTF
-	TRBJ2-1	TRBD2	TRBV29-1	TGCAGCGTGAATTGGTGGGGGGGTTACAATGAGCAGTTCTTC	CSVNWWGGYNEQFF
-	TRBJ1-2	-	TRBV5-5	TGTGCCAGCAGCTTGTCCACTAACTATGGCTACACCTTC	CASSLSTNYGYTF
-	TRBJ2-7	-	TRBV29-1	TGCAGCGTTTCTCCCCGGGCCTACGAGCAGTACTTC	CSVSPRAYEQYF
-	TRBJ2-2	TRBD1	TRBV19	TGTGCCAGTAGTACCCTGCTCTCGGACAGGGGGCATGGCGGGGAGCTGTTTTTT	CASSTLLSDRGHGGELFF
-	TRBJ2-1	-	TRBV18	TGTGCCAGCTCACCATGGTCGGGTAGTGGTCACAATGAGCAGTTCTTC	CASSPWSGSGHNEQFF
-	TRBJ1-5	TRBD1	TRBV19	TGTGCCAGTAGTAGACAGGGGGCTCAGCCCCAGCATTTT	CASSRQGAQPQHF
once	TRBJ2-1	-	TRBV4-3	TGCGCCAGCAGCAGGGGGGGGGCGGTCTGGAATGAGCAGTTCTTC	CASSRGGAVWNEQFF
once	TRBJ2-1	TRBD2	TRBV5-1	TGCGCCAGCAGCTTGGCCAGAGGGTCGGGAGGGGACAATGAGCAGTTCTTC	CASSLARGSGGDNEQFF
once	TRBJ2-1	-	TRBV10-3	TGTGCCATCAGTGTCCCGGGGGGCTTTCCGAATGAGCAGTTCTTC	CAISVPGGFPNEQFF
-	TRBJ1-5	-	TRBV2	TGTGCCAGCAGTGACAGGGGCAATCAGCCCCAGCATTTT	CASSDRGNQPQHF
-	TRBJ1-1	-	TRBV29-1	TGCAGCGTCCCCTTCGACGGACGAACTGAAGCTTTCTTT	CSVPFDGRTEAFF
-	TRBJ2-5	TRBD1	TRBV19	TGTGCCAGTAGTATAGCCTTAGGGACAGGGGGGGAGACCCAGTACTTC	CASSIALGTGGETQYF
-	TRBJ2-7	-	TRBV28	TGTGCCAGCAGTCCGGGACACGGTGTCTATGAGCAGTACTTC	CASSPGHGVYEQYF
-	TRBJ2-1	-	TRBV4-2	TGTGCCAGCAGCCAAGTCGGGGGGCCGGGCAATGAGCAGTTCTTC	CASSQVGGPGNEQFF
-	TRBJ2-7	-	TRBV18	TGTGCCAGCTCACCATCGGCCGATCTAGTATACGAGCAGTACTTC	CASSPSADLVYEQYF
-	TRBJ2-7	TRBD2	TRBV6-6	TGTGCCAGCGGGGGGACTAGCTACGAGCAGTACTTC	CASGGTSYEQYF